This T cell receptor (beta chain) emerged from a study of T-cell reconstitution after alpha-beta-depleted transplantation in children. Study-level points and caveats: When one year had passed after transplant, most T-cell counts and diversity came from newly produced T cells. Recipient T cells and thymic progenitors that survived gave rise to the high TCRbeta diversity observed at day 60 in some patients. Alpha-beta T cells present about two months after transplant were reported to originate from several hundred expanded graft clones.

The CDR3 is 15 amino acids. V was shortened by 0 bases and J by 2 bases, with 10 bases between the two germline ends. Germline loops: CDR1 SGHTA, CDR2 FQGTGA. Unique molecular identifiers featured in how the TCRbeta library was prepared. In TCRdb, the PCR reads were re-called with MiXCR into one record per CDR3 protein. Among around 240,000 distinct CDR3 sequences listed, 6.5% to 10% were seen once. This clonotype showed up many times. Its antigen is unknown. The chain couples TRBV7-3 to TRBJ2-5, with D possibly being TRBD1 (6 bases). This TCR was sampled from a male patient younger than 18 who had a stem cell transplant for acute lymphoblastic leukemia, so the T cells may come from the graft donor. The sample in question was PBMCs, mostly from graft donor cells, obtained 180 days after TCRalphabeta/CD19-depleted stem cell transplant. The CDR3 nucleotides read TGTGCCAGCAGCTTAACAGGGACACCTCAAGAGACCCAGTACTTC. This encodes CASSLTGTPQETQYF.